This TCR beta chain was captured in a study of Ad26.COV2.S vaccination and SARS-CoV-2 variants. The wider study: The vaccine Ad26.COV2.S was put into the muscle once, or twice with 56 days between.

This table comes from immunoSEQ multiplex PCR, and its TCRdb copy is limited to in-frame clones, with some not included. The table records about 350,000 clones, about nine tenths of them present only once. The V end lost 0 bases, the J end lost 7 bases, and 7 bases lay between the germline ends. Germline lookup yields CDR1 SGDLS and CDR2 YYNGEE. CDR3 length: 12 amino acids. A word on this clone: The antigen remains undetermined.

Overall study results and limits: Post-vaccination spike-specific CD8+ and CD4+ T cell responses reportedly had substantial breadth.

Treatment: some 20 received Ad26.COV2.S at low or high dose, single or two shots; about 5 received placebo; per-sample allocation not given. Sampling took place 63 days after the first vaccine or placebo injection. Participants' vaccine, an Ad26 vector, delivered Wuhan-strain SARS-CoV-2 spike. Sequenced here: peripheral blood, sampled in a trial of Ad26.COV2.S vaccine versus placebo. The origin of this receptor is a person aged 18-65 years who received the Ad26.COV2.S COVID-19 vaccine or a placebo. The V and J genes are TRBV9 and TRBJ1-2; the D is unclear. This CDR3 reads CASSVARSGYTF. CDR3 DNA sequence: TGTGCCAGCAGCGTAGCTAGATCTGGCTACACCTTC. The entire variable domain, with the rest obtained from reference TRBV9 and TRBJ1-2, is as follows: DSGVTQTPKHLITATGQRVTLRCSPRSGDLSVYWYQQSLDQGLQFLIQYYNGEERAKGNILERFSAQQFPDLHSELNLSSLELGDSALYFCASSVARSGYTFGSGTRLTVV.